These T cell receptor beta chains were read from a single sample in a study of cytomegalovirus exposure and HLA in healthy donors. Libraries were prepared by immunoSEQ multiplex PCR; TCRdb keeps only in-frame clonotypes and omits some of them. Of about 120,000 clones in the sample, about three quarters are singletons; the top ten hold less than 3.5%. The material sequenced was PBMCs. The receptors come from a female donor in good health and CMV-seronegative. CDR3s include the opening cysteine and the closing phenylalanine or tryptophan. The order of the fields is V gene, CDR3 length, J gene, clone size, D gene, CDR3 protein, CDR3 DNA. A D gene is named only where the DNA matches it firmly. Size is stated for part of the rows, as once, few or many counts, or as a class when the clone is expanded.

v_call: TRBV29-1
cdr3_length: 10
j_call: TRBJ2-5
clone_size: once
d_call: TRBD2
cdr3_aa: CSVVGREQYF
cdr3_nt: TGCAGCGTTGTAGGGAGGGAGCAGTACTTC

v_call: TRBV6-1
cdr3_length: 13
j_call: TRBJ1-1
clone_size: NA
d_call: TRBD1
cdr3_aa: CASTEQGRGEAFF
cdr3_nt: TGTGCCAGCACAGAACAGGGGAGAGGTGAAGCTTTCTTT

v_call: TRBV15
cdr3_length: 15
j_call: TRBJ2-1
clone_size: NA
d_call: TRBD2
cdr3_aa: CATSRVGLPSNEQFF
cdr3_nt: TGTGCCACCAGCAGAGTGGGACTACCCTCGAATGAGCAGTTCTTC

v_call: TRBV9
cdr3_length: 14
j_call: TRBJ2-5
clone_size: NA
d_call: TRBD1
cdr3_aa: CASSARQGQETQYF
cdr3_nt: TGTGCCAGCAGCGCCCGACAGGGGCAAGAGACCCAGTACTTC

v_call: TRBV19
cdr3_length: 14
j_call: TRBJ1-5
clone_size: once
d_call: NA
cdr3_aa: CASTPFGSNQPQHF
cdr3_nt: TGTGCCAGTACTCCTTTCGGTAGCAATCAGCCCCAGCATTTT

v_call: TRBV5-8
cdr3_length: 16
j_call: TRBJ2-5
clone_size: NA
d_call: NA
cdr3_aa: CASSLGSLRAQETQYF
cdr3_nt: TGTGCCAGCAGCTTGGGGTCGCTCAGGGCCCAAGAGACCCAGTACTTC

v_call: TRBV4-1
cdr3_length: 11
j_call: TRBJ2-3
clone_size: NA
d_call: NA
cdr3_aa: CASMETDTQYF
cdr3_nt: TGCGCCAGCATGGAGACAGATACGCAGTATTTT

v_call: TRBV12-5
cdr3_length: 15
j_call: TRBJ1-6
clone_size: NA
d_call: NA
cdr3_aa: CASALGGAYNSPLHF
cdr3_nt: TGTGCTAGTGCCCTCGGGGGGGCCTATAATTCACCCCTCCACTTT

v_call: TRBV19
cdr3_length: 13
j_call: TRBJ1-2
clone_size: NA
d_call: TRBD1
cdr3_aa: CACIDRGNYGYTF
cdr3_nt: TGTGCCTGTATCGACAGGGGAAACTATGGCTACACCTTC

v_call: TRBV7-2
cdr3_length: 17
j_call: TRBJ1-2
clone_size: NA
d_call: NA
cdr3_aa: CASSLEARRAPNYGYTF
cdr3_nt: TGTGCCAGCAGCTTAGAGGCCAGGAGGGCCCCCAACTATGGCTACACCTTC

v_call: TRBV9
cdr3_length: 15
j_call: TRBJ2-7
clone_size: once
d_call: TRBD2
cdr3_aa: CASSVGPGGSYEQYF
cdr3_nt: TGTGCCAGCAGCGTAGGTCCGGGAGGTTCCTACGAGCAGTACTTC

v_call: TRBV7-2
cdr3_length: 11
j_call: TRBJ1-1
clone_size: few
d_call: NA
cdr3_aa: CASTSQTEAFF
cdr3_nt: TGTGCCAGCACATCACAGACTGAAGCTTTCTTT

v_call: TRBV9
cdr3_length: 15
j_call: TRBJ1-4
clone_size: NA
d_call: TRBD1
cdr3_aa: CASSDGQGTVEKLFF
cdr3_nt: TGTGCCAGCAGCGACGGACAGGGGACGGTTGAAAAACTGTTTTTT

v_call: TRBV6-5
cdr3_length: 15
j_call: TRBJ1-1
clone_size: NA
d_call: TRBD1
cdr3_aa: CASAKWGQGRTEAFF
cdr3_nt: TGTGCCAGCGCCAAGTGGGGACAGGGCCGCACTGAAGCTTTCTTT

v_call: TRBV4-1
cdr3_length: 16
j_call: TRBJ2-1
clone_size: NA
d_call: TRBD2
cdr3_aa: CASSQQLAVSYNEQFF
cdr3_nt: TGCGCCAGCAGCCAGCAACTAGCGGTCTCCTACAATGAGCAGTTCTTC

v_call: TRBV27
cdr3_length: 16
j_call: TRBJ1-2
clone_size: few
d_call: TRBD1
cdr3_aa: CASRSRPGQGAYGYTF
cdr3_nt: TGTGCCAGCAGATCTAGGCCGGGACAGGGGGCCTATGGCTACACCTTC

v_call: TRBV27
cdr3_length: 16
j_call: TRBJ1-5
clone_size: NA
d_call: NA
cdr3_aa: CASSLSGIPRGQPQHF
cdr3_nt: TGTGCCAGCAGTCTCTCCGGGATTCCTCGGGGGCAGCCCCAGCATTTT

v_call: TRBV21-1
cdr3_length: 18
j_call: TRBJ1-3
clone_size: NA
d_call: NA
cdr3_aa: CASSKVRGGGTRGNTIYF
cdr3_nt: TGTGCCAGCAGCAAAGTCCGCGGGGGGGGGACACGTGGAAACACCATATATTTT

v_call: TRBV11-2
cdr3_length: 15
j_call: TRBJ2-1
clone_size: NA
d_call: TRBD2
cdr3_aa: CASSPGVAGNNEQFF
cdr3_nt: TGTGCCAGCAGCCCGGGGGTAGCGGGGAACAATGAGCAGTTCTTC

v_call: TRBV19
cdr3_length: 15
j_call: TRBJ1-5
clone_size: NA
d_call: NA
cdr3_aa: CASSRELLSNQPQHF
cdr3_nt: TGTGCCAGTAGTAGGGAGCTCTTGAGCAATCAGCCCCAGCATTTT

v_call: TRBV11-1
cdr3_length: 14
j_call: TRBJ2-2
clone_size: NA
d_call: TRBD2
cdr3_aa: CASSIYGGTGELFF
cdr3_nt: TGTGCCAGCAGCATATACGGGGGGACCGGGGAGCTGTTTTTT

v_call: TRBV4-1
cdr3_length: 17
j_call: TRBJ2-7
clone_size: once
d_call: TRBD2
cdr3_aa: CASSQLNPGTSFDEQYF
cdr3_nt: TGCGCCAGCAGCCAACTTAATCCCGGGACTAGCTTTGACGAGCAGTACTTC

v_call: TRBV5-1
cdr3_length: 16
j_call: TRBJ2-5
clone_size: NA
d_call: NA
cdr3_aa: CASSSGGQGIQETQYF
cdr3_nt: TGCGCCAGCAGCTCTGGGGGCCAGGGGATACAAGAGACCCAGTACTTC

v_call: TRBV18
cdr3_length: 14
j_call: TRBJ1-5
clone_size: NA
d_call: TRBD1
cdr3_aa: CASSPGGGPQPQHF
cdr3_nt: TGTGCCAGCTCGCCAGGGGGGGGCCCTCAGCCCCAGCATTTT

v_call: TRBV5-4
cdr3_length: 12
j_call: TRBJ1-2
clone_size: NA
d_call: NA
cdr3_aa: CASSFRDYGYTF
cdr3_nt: TGTGCCAGCAGCTTTCGGGACTATGGCTACACCTTC

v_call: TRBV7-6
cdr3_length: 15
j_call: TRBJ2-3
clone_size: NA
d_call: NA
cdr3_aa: CASSLGRGTTDTQYF
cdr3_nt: TGTGCCAGCAGCTTAGGGCGGGGCACCACAGATACGCAGTATTTT

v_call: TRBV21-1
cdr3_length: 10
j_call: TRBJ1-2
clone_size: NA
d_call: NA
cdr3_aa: CASECSGYTF
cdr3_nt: TGTGCCAGCGAATGCAGTGGCTACACCTTC

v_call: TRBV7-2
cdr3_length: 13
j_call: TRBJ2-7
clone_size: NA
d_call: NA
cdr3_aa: CASSFYTAYEQYF
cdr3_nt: TGTGCCAGCAGCTTTTACACCGCCTACGAGCAGTACTTC

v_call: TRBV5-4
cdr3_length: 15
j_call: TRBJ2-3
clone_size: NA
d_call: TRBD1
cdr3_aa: CASSLGQGRTDTQYF
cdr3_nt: TGTGCCAGCAGCTTGGGACAGGGGCGCACAGATACGCAGTATTTT

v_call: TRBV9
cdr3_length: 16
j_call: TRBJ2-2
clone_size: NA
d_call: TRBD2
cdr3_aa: CASSGSSGGAPGELFF
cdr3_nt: TGTGCCAGCAGCGGATCTAGCGGGGGGGCGCCCGGGGAGCTGTTTTTT

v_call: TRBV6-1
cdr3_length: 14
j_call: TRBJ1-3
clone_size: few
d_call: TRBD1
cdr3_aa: CASSERGRGNTIYF
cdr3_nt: TGTGCCAGCAGTGAAAGGGGGCGGGGAAACACCATATATTTT

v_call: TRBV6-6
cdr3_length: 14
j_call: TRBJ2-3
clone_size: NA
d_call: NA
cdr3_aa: CASTLRTATDTQYF
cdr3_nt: TGTGCCAGCACCCTGAGGACAGCCACAGATACGCAGTATTTT

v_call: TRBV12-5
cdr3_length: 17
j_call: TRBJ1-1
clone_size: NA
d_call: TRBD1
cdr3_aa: CASGLAGTGFRNTEAFF
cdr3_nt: TGTGCTAGTGGTTTGGCAGGGACAGGGTTTAGGAACACTGAAGCTTTCTTT

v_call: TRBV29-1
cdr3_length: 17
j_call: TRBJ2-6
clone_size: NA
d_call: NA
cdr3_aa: CSVGVRGGGMGANVLTF
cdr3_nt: TGCAGCGTTGGGGTCCGGGGTGGTGGGATGGGGGCCAACGTCCTGACTTTC

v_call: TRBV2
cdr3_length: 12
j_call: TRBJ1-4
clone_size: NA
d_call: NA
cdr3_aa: CASRNRVEKLFF
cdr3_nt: TGTGCCAGCAGGAACAGGGTTGAAAAACTGTTTTTT

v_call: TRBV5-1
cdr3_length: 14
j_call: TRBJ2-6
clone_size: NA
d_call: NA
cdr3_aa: CASRSGSGANVLTF
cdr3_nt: TGCGCCAGCAGGTCCGGCTCTGGGGCCAACGTCCTGACTTTC

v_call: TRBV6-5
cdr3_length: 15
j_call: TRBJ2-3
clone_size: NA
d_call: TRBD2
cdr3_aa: CASSYSTSGGATQYF
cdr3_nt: TGTGCCAGCAGTTACTCGACTAGCGGGGGGGCCACGCAGTATTTT

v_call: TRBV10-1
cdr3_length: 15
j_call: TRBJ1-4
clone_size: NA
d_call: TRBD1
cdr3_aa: CASRKGQPLTEKLFF
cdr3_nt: TGCGCCAGCAGGAAGGGACAGCCACTTACGGAAAAACTGTTTTTT

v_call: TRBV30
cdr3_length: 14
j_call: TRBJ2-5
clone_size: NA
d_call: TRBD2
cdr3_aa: CAWSVGSGIETQYF
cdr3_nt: TGTGCCTGGAGTGTGGGTAGCGGGATCGAGACCCAGTACTTC

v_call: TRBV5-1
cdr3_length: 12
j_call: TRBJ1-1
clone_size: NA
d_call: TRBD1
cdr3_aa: CASQLTGGDAFF
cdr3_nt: TGCGCCAGCCAACTGACAGGGGGCGATGCTTTCTTT

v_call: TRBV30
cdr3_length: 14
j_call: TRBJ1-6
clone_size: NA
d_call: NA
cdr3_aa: CAWSVDLEDSPLHF
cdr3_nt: TGTGCCTGGAGTGTGGACCTGGAGGATTCACCCCTCCACTTT

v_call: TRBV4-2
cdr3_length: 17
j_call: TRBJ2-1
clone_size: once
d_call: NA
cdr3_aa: CASSQDLRQGGYNEQFF
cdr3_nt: TGTGCCAGCAGCCAAGATCTTAGGCAGGGGGGCTACAATGAGCAGTTCTTC

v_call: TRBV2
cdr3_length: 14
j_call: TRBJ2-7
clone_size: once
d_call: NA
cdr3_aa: CASSEARGSYEQYF
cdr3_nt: TGTGCCAGCAGTGAAGCGCGGGGTAGCTACGAGCAGTACTTC

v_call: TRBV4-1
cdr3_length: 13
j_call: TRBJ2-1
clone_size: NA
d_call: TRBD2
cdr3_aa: CASRPLAGEEQFF
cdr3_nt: TGCGCCAGCAGACCCCTAGCGGGGGAGGAGCAGTTCTTC

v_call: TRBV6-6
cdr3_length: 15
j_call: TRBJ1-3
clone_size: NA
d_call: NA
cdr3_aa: CATRPLGSSGNTIYF
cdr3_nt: TGTGCCACCCGACCCCTTGGGAGCTCTGGAAACACCATATATTTT

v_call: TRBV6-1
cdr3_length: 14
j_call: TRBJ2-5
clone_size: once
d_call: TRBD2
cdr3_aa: CASSLAGGWETQYF
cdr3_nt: TGTGCCAGCAGTTTAGCGGGGGGGTGGGAGACCCAGTACTTC

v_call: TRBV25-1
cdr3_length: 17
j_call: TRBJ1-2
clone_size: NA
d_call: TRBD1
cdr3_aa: CASSEFGQGVGNYGYTF
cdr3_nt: TGTGCCAGCAGTGAATTCGGACAGGGGGTAGGTAACTATGGCTACACCTTC

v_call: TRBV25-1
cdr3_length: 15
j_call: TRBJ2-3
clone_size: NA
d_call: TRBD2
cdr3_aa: CASRTSGSSTDTQYF
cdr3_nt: TGTGCCAGCAGGACTAGCGGGTCTAGCACAGATACGCAGTATTTT

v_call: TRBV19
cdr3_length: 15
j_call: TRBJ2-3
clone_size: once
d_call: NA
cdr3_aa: CASSPDREGTDTQYF
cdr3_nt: TGTGCCAGTAGTCCCGACAGGGAGGGCACAGATACGCAGTATTTT

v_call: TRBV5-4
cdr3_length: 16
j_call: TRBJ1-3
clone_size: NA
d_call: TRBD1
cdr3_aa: CASSLNRGSIGNTIYF
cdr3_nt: TGTGCCAGCAGCTTGAACAGGGGGTCTATTGGAAACACCATATATTTT

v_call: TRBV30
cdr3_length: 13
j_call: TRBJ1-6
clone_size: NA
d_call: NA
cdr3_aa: CAWSDGENSPLHF
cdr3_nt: TGTGCCTGGAGTGACGGGGAGAATTCACCCCTCCACTTT

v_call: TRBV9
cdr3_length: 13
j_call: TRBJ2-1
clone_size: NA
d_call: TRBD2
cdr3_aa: CASGRLALGEQFF
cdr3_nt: TGTGCCAGCGGGCGACTAGCGCTGGGTGAGCAGTTCTTC

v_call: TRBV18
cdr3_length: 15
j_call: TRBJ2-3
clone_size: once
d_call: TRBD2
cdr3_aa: CASSPSSGGGDTQYF
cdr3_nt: TGTGCCAGCTCACCATCTAGCGGGGGGGGAGATACGCAGTATTTT

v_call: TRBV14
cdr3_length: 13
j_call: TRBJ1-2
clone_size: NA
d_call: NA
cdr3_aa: CASSWWGVNGYTF
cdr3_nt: TGTGCCTCCTCGTGGTGGGGGGTTAATGGCTACACCTTC